The 7 T cell receptor beta chains reported below all come from one sample, sequenced in a study of siplizumab effects on memory and regulatory T cells. Clones were read by immunoSEQ multiplex PCR, and TCRdb kept only the in-frame ones, dropping some. The sample consists of about 100,000 clones, about 91% of them appearing once. Sequencing used CD4+ T cells sorted from blood. The receptors were gathered from a human donor in good health. Some clones in this sample may be carry-over from other donors' samples.

The rearrangement uses TRBV14 and TRBJ2-2, with no clear D. Trimming pared 2 bases from V and 2 bases from J, leaving 9 bases between. Germline V CDR1 and CDR2: SGHDN, FVKESK. The CDR3 consists of 15 residues. The CDR3 bases are TGTGCCAGCAGCCAACTGGACCGTAACACCGGGGAGCTGTTTTTT. Protein sequence: CASSQLDRNTGELFF.

The genes are TRBV6-1 and TRBJ2-1; TRBD2 matches 7 bases. This CDR3 has 11 amino acids. Germline CDR1 and CDR2: MNHNS and SASEGT. After removal of 3 bases from V and 13 bases from J, the junction contained 3 bases not matched to a gene. CDR3 region: CASSESGIQFF. Here the CDR3 DNA reads TGTGCCAGCAGTGAGAGCGGGATCCAGTTCTTC.

This clone was counted a single time. The CDR3 DNA sequence: TGCGCCAGCAGGTCCGGGACGGACGCCTACGAGCAGTACTTC. As protein: CASRSGTDAYEQYF. The rearrangement joins TRBV5-1 to TRBJ2-7; D possibly uses TRBD1 or TRBD2 (5 bases each). The CDR3 covers 14 residues. CDR1 is SGHRS, CDR2 YFSETQ, per germline. With 5 bases removed from V and 2 bases from J, the gap between germline ends came to 14 bases.

The chain is built from TRBV28 and TRBJ1-2; 9 positions agree with TRBD1. V shed 1 base, J shed 0 bases, and the junction held 12 bases outside the gene matches. In germline, CDR1 is MDHEN, CDR2 SYDVKM. CDR3 size: 19 residues. The CDR3: CASSLLSMWGQGANYGYTF. As DNA, the CDR3 is TGTGCCAGCAGTTTATTGTCTATGTGGGGACAGGGAGCTAACTATGGCTACACCTTC.

The CDR3 coding sequence is TGTGCCAGCAGAAAAGACAGGGTTGGAAACACCATATATTTT. It codes for CASRKDRVGNTIYF. The gene calls are TRBV2 and TRBJ1-3, with 7 bases lining up with TRBD1. Trimming cost V 6 bases and J 3 bases; bases outside gene matches: 5. CDR1 is SNHLY and CDR2 is FYNNEI in the germline V gene. This CDR3 is 14 amino acids long.

The chain uses TRBV15 and TRBJ2-7, with 12 bases fitting TRBD1. The CDR3 runs 15 residues. The germline V gene encodes CDR1 LNHNV and CDR2 YYDKDF (reference sequence). Losses at the gene ends were 2 bases for V and 5 bases for J; bases not matched to a gene: 4. The CDR3 spells CATSRRGQGADEQYF. CDR3 nucleotide sequence: TGTGCCACCAGCAGAAGGGGACAGGGGGCCGACGAGCAGTACTTC.

The J gene is TRBJ2-7, the V gene TRBV5-1, with unresolved D. The CDR3 consists of 13 residues. The V gene lost 2 bases and the J gene lost 0 bases, with 6 bases spanning the gap. Germline CDR1 and CDR2: SGHRS and YFSETQ. In DNA, the CDR3 is TGCGCCAGCAGCTTACAAAGCTCCTACGAGCAGTACTTC. This codes for CASSLQSSYEQYF.